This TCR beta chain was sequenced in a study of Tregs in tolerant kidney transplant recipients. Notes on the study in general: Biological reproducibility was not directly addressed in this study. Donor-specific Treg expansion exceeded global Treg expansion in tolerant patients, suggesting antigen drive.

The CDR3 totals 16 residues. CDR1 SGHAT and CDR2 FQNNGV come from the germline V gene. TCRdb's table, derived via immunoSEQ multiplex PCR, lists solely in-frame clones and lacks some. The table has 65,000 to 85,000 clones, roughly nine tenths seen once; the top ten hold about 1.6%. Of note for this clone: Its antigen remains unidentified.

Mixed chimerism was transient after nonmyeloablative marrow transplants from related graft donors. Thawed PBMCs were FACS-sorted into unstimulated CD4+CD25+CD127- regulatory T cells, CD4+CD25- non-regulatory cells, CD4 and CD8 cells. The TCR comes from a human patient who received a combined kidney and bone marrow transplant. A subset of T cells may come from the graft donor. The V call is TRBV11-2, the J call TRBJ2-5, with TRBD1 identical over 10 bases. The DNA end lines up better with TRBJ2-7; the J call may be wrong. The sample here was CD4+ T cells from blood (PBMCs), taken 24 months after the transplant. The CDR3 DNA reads TGTGCCAGCAGCTTAGTTCGCCGGGACAGGGGCTACGAGCAGTACTTC. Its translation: CASSLVRRDRGYEQYF.